This T cell receptor beta chain emerged from a study of vaccination effects on CD4 cells after COVID-19. Expansion of antigen-specific CD4+ T cells with viral peptide pools was carried out by the ViraFEST assay before sequencing. After less than twelve days in culture, the CD4+ T cells were isolated. Participants were vaccinated with two doses of either the BNT162b2 or mRNA-1273 vaccine. Measured with immunoSEQ multiplex PCR; TCRdb has only the in-frame clones, and not every one. The sample carries some 35,000 clones, almost 85% recorded once. Germline V gene data show CDR1 as SEHNR and CDR2 as FQNEAQ (reference sequence). The ends were cut back, 5 bases at V and 2 bases at J, with 16 bases in the middle. CDR3 length: 15 residues. About this clone: The antigen remains unidentified.

The sequenced sample was CD4+ T cells from PBMCs cultured with HCoV-NL63 spike peptides, obtained after COVID-19 vaccination. V gene TRBV7-9 combines with J gene TRBJ2-7, with a tentative D call TRBD1 (6 bases). The receptor was isolated from a human donor who received a COVID-19 vaccine. Some clones in this sample may be carry-over from other donors' samples. The chain's CDR3 is CASSHDGTPTYEQYV. The CDR3, as DNA: TGTGCCAGCAGCCACGACGGGACACCCACCTACGAGCAGTACGTC.